This T cell receptor (beta chain) was sequenced during a study of T cell clones after liver transplantation. Some clones are missing from TCRdb's copy, which holds only in-frame ones; the method was immunoSEQ multiplex PCR. The repertoire includes tens of thousands of clones, roughly 90% of them detected once, and about 2.5% sits in the top ten. The material sequenced was CD4+ T cells from blood, taken before liver transplant. The clonotype comes from a human donor who received a liver transplant.

CDR3 coding DNA: TGTGCCAGCAGCTTAGTTGTAGCGGTCGTACAAGAGACCCAGTACTTC. Protein product: CASSLVVAVVQETQYF. The rearrangement joins TRBV11-2 to TRBJ2-5; a possible D gene is TRBD2 (6 bases). Germline CDR1 is SGHAT and CDR2 is FQNNGV. This CDR3 is built from 16 residues. V was cut by 1 base and J by 2 bases, with 14 bases left in between.